This section outlines one T cell receptor (beta chain) sequence together with its context. V was cut by 0 bases and J by 1 base, with 12 bases left in between. The CDR3 is made up of 16 amino acids. Looked up from germline, CDR1 is MNHNS and CDR2 is SASEGT. The data were taken from a study of Tregs in tolerant kidney transplant recipients. The repertoire was sequenced with immunoSEQ multiplex PCR; TCRdb's copy has only in-frame clones and lacks some. The sample holds about 240,000 clones, 80% to 85% seen once. This sequence joins TRBV6-1 and TRBJ1-2; D remains unclear. What was sequenced was CD4+ T cells from blood. This TCR was recovered from a human donor in good health. The CDR3 here is CASSEATIPGNYGYTF. CDR3 nucleotide sequence: TGTGCCAGCAGTGAAGCTACCATACCGGGTAACTATGGCTACACCTTC.